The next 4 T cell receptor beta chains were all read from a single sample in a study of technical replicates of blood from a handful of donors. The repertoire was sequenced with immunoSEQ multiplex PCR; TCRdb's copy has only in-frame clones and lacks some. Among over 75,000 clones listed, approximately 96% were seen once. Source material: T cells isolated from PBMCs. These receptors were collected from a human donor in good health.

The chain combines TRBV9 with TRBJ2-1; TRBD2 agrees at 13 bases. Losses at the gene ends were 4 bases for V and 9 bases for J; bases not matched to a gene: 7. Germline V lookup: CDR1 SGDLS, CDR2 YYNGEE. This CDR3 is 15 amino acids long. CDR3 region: CASSPRTSGSIEQFF. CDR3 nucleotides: TGTGCCAGCAGCCCAAGGACTAGCGGGAGCATTGAGCAGTTCTTC.

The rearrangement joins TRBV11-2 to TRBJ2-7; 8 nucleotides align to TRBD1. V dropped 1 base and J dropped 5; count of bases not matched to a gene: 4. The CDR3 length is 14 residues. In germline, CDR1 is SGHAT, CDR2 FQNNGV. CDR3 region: CASSLGQGRNEQYF. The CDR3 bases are TGTGCCAGCAGCTTAGGACAGGGGAGGAACGAGCAGTACTTC.

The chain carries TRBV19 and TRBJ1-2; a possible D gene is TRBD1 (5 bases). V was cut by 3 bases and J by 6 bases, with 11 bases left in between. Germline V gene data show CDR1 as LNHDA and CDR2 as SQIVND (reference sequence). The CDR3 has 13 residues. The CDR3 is CASSMGLGDGYTF. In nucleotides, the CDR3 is TGTGCCAGTAGTATGGGACTGGGGGATGGCTACACCTTC.

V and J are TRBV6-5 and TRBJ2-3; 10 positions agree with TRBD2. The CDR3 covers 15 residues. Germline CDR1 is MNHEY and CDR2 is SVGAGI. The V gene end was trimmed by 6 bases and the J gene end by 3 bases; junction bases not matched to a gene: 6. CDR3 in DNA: TGTGCCAGCAGCTTCCTAGCGGGAGCAACAGATACGCAGTATTTT. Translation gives CASSFLAGATDTQYF.